This TCR beta chain is from a study of cytomegalovirus exposure and HLA in healthy donors. Overall study findings and caveats: The CMV antigen specificity of a few CMV-associated chains was confirmed through in vitro analysis.

Worth noting for this clone: Antigen specificity is unknown.

Germline CDR1 SGHRS, CDR2 YFSETQ. The CDR3 runs to 14 residues. Trimming removed 4 bases from V and 9 bases from J; junction bases left unmatched: 10. Using immunoSEQ multiplex PCR, the repertoire was profiled, and TCRdb retains in-frame clones only, with some absent. The top ten clones hold 25% to 30% of a sample with about 140,000 clones, about 80% of them seen once. Sequenced: PBMCs. The genes are TRBV5-1 and TRBJ2-1; the match to TRBD1 covers 7 bases. The receptor comes from a man aged 25-45 years in good health and CMV-seropositive. The CDR3 loop is CASSHDRVGGEQFF. CDR3 bases: TGCGCCAGCAGCCATGACAGGGTAGGCGGTGAGCAGTTCTTC.